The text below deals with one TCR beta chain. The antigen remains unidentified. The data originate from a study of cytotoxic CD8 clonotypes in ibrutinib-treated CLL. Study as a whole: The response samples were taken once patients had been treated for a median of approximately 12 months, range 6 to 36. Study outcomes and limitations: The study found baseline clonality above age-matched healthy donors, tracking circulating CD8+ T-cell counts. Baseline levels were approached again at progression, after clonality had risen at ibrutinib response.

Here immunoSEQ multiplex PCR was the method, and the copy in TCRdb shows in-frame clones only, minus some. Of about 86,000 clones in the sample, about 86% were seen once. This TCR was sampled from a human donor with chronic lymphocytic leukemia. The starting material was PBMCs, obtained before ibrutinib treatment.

Here the CDR3 DNA reads TGTGCCAGCAGTGAGGACAGGGGGCACTATGGCTACACCTTC. It codes for CASSEDRGHYGYTF. V is TRBV2 and J is TRBJ1-2, with TRBD1 identical over 11 bases. Per the germline V gene, CDR1 is SNHLY and CDR2 is FYNNEI. The length of the CDR3 is 14 residues. Trimming at V came to 3 bases and at J to 3 bases, leaving 0 bases not matched to a gene.